This passage covers 26 T cell receptor beta chains from one sample sequenced in a study of blood T cell repertoires in COVID-19. Method: immunoSEQ multiplex PCR; TCRdb's copy keeps in-frame clones and lacks some. In the table there are 150,000 to 200,000 clones, 87% of which are singletons. The specimen sequenced was peripheral blood. These receptors all come from a woman under 30 who had recovered from COVID-19.

The DNA of the CDR3 is TGTGCCAGCAGTTACTCGTCCGGGGGGGCTTCAGAGACCCAGTACTTC. It is translated as CASSYSSGGASETQYF. V gene TRBV6-5 combines with J gene TRBJ2-5; 8 nucleotides line up with TRBD2. Germline CDR1 reads MNHEY; CDR2 reads SVGAGI. V shed 0 bases, J shed 4 bases, and the junction held 7 bases outside the gene matches. This CDR3 contains 16 residues.

The chain recombines TRBV10-3 with TRBJ2-7, with 8 bases that match TRBD2. Germline V gene data show CDR1 as ENHRY and CDR2 as SYGVKD. V gave up 9 bases and J gave up 6 bases; unmatched junction bases: 13. The CDR3 is 14 amino acids. CDR3 residues: CAMRAGGALSEQYF. CDR3 nucleotides: TGTGCCATGAGGGCCGGGGGGGCCCTATCCGAGCAGTACTTC.

J is TRBJ2-7 and V is TRBV4-2; 8 nucleotides line up with TRBD1. Germline V gives CDR1 LGHNA, CDR2 YNFKEQ. V was pared by 3 bases and J by 3 bases, with 7 bases of the junction left unmatched. CDR3 size: 15 residues. CDR3 sequence reads: CASSQQTGDIYEQYV. The CDR3 DNA reads TGTGCCAGCAGCCAGCAGACAGGGGACATCTACGAGCAGTACGTC.

This clone was found once. The chain links TRBV20-1 to TRBJ1-3, with D unclear. The CDR3 is made up of 15 amino acids. Trimming stripped 3 bases from V and 0 bases from J, with 12 bases between. Germline CDR1 and CDR2: DFQATT and SNEGSKA (reference sequence). CDR3 amino acids: CSASGQKSSGNTIYF. As DNA, the CDR3 is TGCAGTGCTAGTGGGCAGAAATCCTCTGGAAACACCATATATTTT.

This chain connects TRBV27 to TRBJ1-1, with D perhaps TRBD1 (6 bases). V gave up 6 bases and J gave up 4 bases, with 12 bases separating them. From germline, CDR1 is MNHEY and CDR2 SMNVEV (reference sequence). The CDR3 totals 13 residues. The CDR3 spells CASSLRGSTEAFF. The CDR3 DNA reads TGTGCCAGCAGCCTCAGGGGAAGCACTGAAGCTTTCTTT.

The chain has TRBV3-1 (or the pseudogene TRBV3-2) and TRBJ2-5; no reliable D call. This CDR3 is built from 17 residues. CDR1 and CDR2 (germline): LGHDT, YNNKEL (reference sequence). Trimming cost V 2 bases and J 1 base, with 17 bases left between them. The CDR3 nucleotides are TGTGCCAGCAGCCAAAACCCTTACTGGGCAAGCCAAGAGACCCAGTACTTC. This codes for CASSQNPYWASQETQYF.

The CDR3 nucleotides read TGTGCCAGCAGCTTACGGGCTAGCGGGAAGATCTACACAGATACGCAGTATTTT. Translated: CASSLRASGKIYTDTQYF. This rearrangement joins TRBV7-2 to TRBJ2-3; 9 nucleotides align to TRBD2. Germline lookup yields CDR1 SGHTA and CDR2 FQGNSA. There are 18 residues in the CDR3. The V gene end was trimmed by 2 bases and the J gene end by 2 bases; junction bases not matched to a gene: 11. Together with reference TRBV7-2 and TRBJ2-3, the CDR3 gives the full variable domain: GAGVSQSPSNKVTEKGKDVELRCDPISGHTALYWYRQSLGQGLEFLIYFQGNSAPDKSGLPSDRFSAERTGGSVSTLTIQRTQQEDSAVYLCASSLRASGKIYTDTQYFGPGTRLTVL.

The chain employs TRBV4-1 and TRBJ2-7; 12 bases fit TRBD1. Germline V gene data show CDR1 as MGHRA and CDR2 as YSYEKL. CDR3 length: 18 amino acids. The V gene end was trimmed by 1 base and the J gene end by 5 bases; junction bases not matched to a gene: 12. The CDR3 region has the DNA TGCGCCAGCAGCCAAGCGCGATTACCGGGACAGGGGGCAAACGAGCAGTACTTC. It translates to CASSQARLPGQGANEQYF.

The chain joins TRBV6-2 or TRBV6-3 to TRBJ1-5; no definite D call. Germline CDR1 MNHEY, CDR2 SVGEGT. The CDR3 runs to 15 residues. V lost 0 bases and J 0 bases, leaving 6 bases between the germline ends. The DNA for the CDR3 is TGTGCCAGCAGTTACTCACAGTATAGCAATCAGCCCCAGCATTTT. It is translated as CASSYSQYSNQPQHF.

The V gene is TRBV7-3, the J gene TRBJ2-3, with D possibly TRBD1 on 5 matching bases. The CDR3 has 15 residues. V was clipped by 8 bases and J by 4 bases, with 19 bases between them. Germline lookup yields CDR1 SGHTA and CDR2 FQGTGA. The CDR3 here is CASGPGKGPADTQYF. In DNA form, the CDR3 reads TGTGCCAGCGGTCCCGGTAAGGGGCCGGCAGATACGCAGTATTTT.

The chain recombines TRBV7-6 with TRBJ2-1, with TRBD2 matching over 8 bases. The V gene's germline CDR1 is SGHVS and CDR2 FNYEAQ. The length of the CDR3 is 17 residues. Trimming cost V 5 bases and J 3 bases; bases outside gene matches: 12. This CDR3 is CASSQLSGSWDYNEQFF. The DNA for the CDR3 is TGTGCCAGCAGCCAACTAAGCGGGAGTTGGGACTACAATGAGCAGTTCTTC.

CDR3 sequence (DNA): TGTGCCAGCAGTGCATCTCTATATCAGCCCCAGCATTTT. Translated, it gives CASSASLYQPQHF. The V and J genes are TRBV2 and TRBJ1-5; D is unresolved. The CDR3 is 13 amino acids. Trimming cost V 4 bases and J 5 bases, with 9 bases left between them. In germline, CDR1 is SNHLY, CDR2 FYNNEI. Full variable domain (remainder filled in from reference TRBV2 and TRBJ1-5): EPEVTQTPSHQVTQMGQEVILRCVPISNHLYFYWYRQILGQKVEFLVSFYNNEISEKSEIFDDQFSVERPDGSNFTLKIRSTKLEDSAMYFCASSASLYQPQHFGDGTRLSIL.

In this sample, this clone turned up a few times. V usage is TRBV27 and J usage is TRBJ1-5; maybe TRBD1 (6 bases). The CDR3 is 16 amino acids. The germline V and J ends were trimmed by 3 bases and 2 bases, with 14 bases remaining between them. CDR1 MNHEY and CDR2 SMNVEV come from the germline V gene (reference sequence). The CDR3 coding sequence is TGTGCCAGCAGTTTGCTGGGCTCAGGGGGCAATCAGCCCCAGCATTTT. Amino acid sequence: CASSLLGSGGNQPQHF.

The J gene is TRBJ1-1, the V gene TRBV11-2; possibly TRBD1 for D (6 bases). Germline V CDR1 and CDR2: SGHAT, FQNNGV. CDR3 size: 14 residues. V lost 6 bases, J lost 2 bases, and 13 bases lay in between. CDR3 sequence (DNA): TGTGCCAGCAGGCCGGACAGAGGAAACACTGAAGCTTTCTTT. Residues: CASRPDRGNTEAFF.

V usage is TRBV7-9 and J usage is TRBJ2-2, with TRBD2 matching over 11 bases. Trimming removed 5 bases from V and 5 bases from J; junction bases left unmatched: 4. Germline CDR1 and CDR2: SEHNR and FQNEAQ (reference sequence). The CDR3 runs to 15 residues. The CDR3: CASSLTSGGTGELFF. Written as DNA, the CDR3 is TGTGCCAGCAGCCTTACTAGCGGGGGAACCGGGGAGCTGTTTTTT.

The chain links TRBV4-3 to TRBJ1-2; possible D gene TRBD1, 5 bases. Per germline, CDR1 LGHNA and CDR2 YSLEER. V was cut by 2 bases and J by 8 bases, with 12 bases left in between. The CDR3 spans 13 residues. CDR3 DNA sequence: TGCGCCAGCAGCCAACAGGGCCAAGGGGGCTACACCTTC. Residues: CASSQQGQGGYTF.

V usage is TRBV14 and J usage is TRBJ2-3, with TRBD2 as a possible D gene (5 bases). V lost 8 bases to trimming and J lost 0 bases, with 15 bases between them. The CDR3 covers 15 residues. Germline V CDR1 and CDR2: SGHDN, FVKESK. The CDR3 nucleotides are TGTGCCAGCGCCCGTTTATCGGGAAGCACAGATACGCAGTATTTT. This codes for CASARLSGSTDTQYF. The whole variable domain, filled in from reference TRBV14 and TRBJ2-3, reads EAGVTQFPSHSVIEKGQTVTLRCDPISGHDNLYWYRRVMGKEIKFLLHFVKESKQDESGMPNNRFLAERTGGTYSTLKVQPAELEDSGVYFCASARLSGSTDTQYFGPGTRLTVL.

The chain carries TRBV18 and TRBJ2-5, with 10 bases that match TRBD2. Trimming removed 2 bases from V and 2 bases from J; junction bases left unmatched: 2. The CDR3 contains 15 residues. Germline V CDR1 and CDR2: KGHSH, LQKENI. CDR3 sequence reads: CASSPSGGVQETQYF. The CDR3 DNA reads TGTGCCAGCTCACCAAGCGGGGGGGTTCAAGAGACCCAGTACTTC.

This chain links TRBV10-2 with TRBJ1-1; D uncertain. Per the germline V gene, CDR1 is WSHSY and CDR2 is SAAADI. This CDR3 is built from 14 residues. V was trimmed by 3 bases and J by 6 bases, leaving 14 bases between them. The CDR3, as DNA: TGCGCCAGCAGTGATTTAGCGGGTCGGGCTGAAGCTTTCTTT. Amino acids: CASSDLAGRAEAFF.

In this sample, this clone turned up once. This sequence joins TRBV18 and TRBJ2-6; D perhaps matches TRBD1 (5 bases). The CDR3 covers 20 residues. Trimming cost V 6 bases and J 3 bases, with 27 bases left between them. Per germline, CDR1 KGHSH and CDR2 LQKENI. The CDR3 nucleotides read TGTGCCAGCTCGGCTCGTTTGTTTCACAGGAACGTCGGTGGGGCCAACGTCCTGACTTTC. This encodes CASSARLFHRNVGGANVLTF.

The chain employs TRBV27 and TRBJ1-6; TRBD1 matches 7 bases. Unmatched junction bases numbered 0, after V lost 1 base and J lost 0 bases. Germline-derived CDR1 and CDR2 are MNHEY and SMNVEV (reference sequence). This CDR3 region has 16 residues. The CDR3 spells CASSLWDSSYNSPLHF. The CDR3 coding sequence is TGTGCCAGCAGTTTATGGGACAGCTCCTATAATTCACCCCTCCACTTT.

The V call is TRBV7-6, the J call TRBJ2-1, with 14 bases matching TRBD2. In germline, CDR1 is SGHVS, CDR2 FNYEAQ. The CDR3 consists of 16 residues. The J segment lost 6 bases and the V segment lost 8 bases, leaving 9 bases of the junction unmatched. CDR3 in DNA: TGTGCCAGCGCCAGACTAGCGGGGGGGATTGGCAATGAGCAGTTCTTC. This sequence encodes CASARLAGGIGNEQFF.

The chain is built from TRBV7-8 and TRBJ1-5; no firm D call. The CDR3 is made up of 14 amino acids. Looked up from germline, CDR1 is SGHVS and CDR2 is FQNEAQ. V was shortened by 0 bases and J by 5 bases, with 8 bases between the two germline ends. The CDR3 region has the DNA TGTGCCAGCAGCTTAGCCTGGGAGGATCAGCCCCAGCATTTT. It is translated as CASSLAWEDQPQHF.

The chain couples TRBV4-1 to TRBJ1-1, with D hard to call. The V end lost 0 bases, the J end lost 0 bases, and 20 bases lay between the germline ends. The CDR3 contains 19 residues. CDR1 is MGHRA, CDR2 YSYEKL, per germline. The CDR3 sequence: CASSQERTSGRLLNTEAFF. In DNA form, the CDR3 reads TGCGCCAGCAGCCAAGAAAGGACCTCGGGGAGACTCTTGAACACTGAAGCTTTCTTT.

This clone occurred once. This chain uses TRBV24-1 with TRBJ2-3; 9 bases map to TRBD2. Trimming at V came to 9 bases and at J to 3 bases, leaving 15 bases not matched to a gene. This CDR3 comprises 17 residues. Germline V gives CDR1 KGHDR, CDR2 SFDVKD. The CDR3 DNA reads TGTGCCACCGGGGAGACTAGCGGTATTCGTGGGACAGATACGCAGTATTTT. Its protein is CATGETSGIRGTDTQYF.

V gene TRBV4-3 combines with J gene TRBJ1-1; 9 nucleotides line up with TRBD1. V trimming: 1 base; J trimming: 3 bases; junction bases outside the gene matches: 0. The CDR3 sequence is 14 residues long. Germline V gene sequence: CDR1 LGHNA, CDR2 YSLEER. CDR3 sequence reads: CASSQGQGDTEAFF. The CDR3 nucleotides read TGCGCCAGCAGCCAAGGACAGGGGGACACTGAAGCTTTCTTT.